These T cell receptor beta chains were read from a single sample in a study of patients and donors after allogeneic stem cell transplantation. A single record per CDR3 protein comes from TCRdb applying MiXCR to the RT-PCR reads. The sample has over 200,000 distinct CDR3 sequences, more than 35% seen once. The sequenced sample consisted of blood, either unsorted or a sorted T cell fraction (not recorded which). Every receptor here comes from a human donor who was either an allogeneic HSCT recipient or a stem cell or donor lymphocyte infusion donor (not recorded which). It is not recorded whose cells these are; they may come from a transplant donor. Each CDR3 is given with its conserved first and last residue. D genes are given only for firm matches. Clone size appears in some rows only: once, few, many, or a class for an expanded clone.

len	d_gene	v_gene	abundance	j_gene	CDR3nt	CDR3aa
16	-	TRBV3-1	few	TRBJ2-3	TGTGCCAGCAGCCCAAAAACCCCGATCAGCACAGATACGCAGTATTTT	CASSPKTPISTDTQYF
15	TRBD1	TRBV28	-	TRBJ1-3	TGTGCCAGCACCCGGGACAGCTACTCTGGAAACACCATATATTTT	CASTRDSYSGNTIYF
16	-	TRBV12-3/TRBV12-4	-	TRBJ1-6	TGTGCCAGCACTCCGGGCGCCGGCGGTGGGAATTCACCCCTCCACTTT	CASTPGAGGGNSPLHF
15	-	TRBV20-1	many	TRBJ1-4	TGCAGTGCTAAGCCTTCATCACCAACTAATGAAAAACTGTTTTTT	CSAKPSSPTNEKLFF
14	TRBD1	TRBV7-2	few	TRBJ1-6	TGTGCCAGCAGCTTTCAGGGACAGGGTTCACCCCTCCACTTT	CASSFQGQGSPLHF
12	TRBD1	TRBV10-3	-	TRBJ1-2	TGTGCCATCAGACAGGGGGCGCAGGGCTACACCTTC	CAIRQGAQGYTF
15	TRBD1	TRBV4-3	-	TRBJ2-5	TGCGCCAGCAGCCCTTCATATCAGGGGGCGAAGACCCAGTACTTC	CASSPSYQGAKTQYF
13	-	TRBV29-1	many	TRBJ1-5	TGCAGCGTTGAAACAGGGTTCAATCAGCCCCAGCATTTT	CSVETGFNQPQHF
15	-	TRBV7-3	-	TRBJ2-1	TGTGCCAGCAGCTATGAAGGGGGGACCTACAATGAGCAGTTCTTC	CASSYEGGTYNEQFF
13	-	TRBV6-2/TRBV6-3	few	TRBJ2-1	TGTGCCAGCAGTTACTACAGGGACAATGAGCAGTTCTTC	CASSYYRDNEQFF
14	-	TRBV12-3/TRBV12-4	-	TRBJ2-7	TGTGCCAGCAGTTTACGAGGGAACTCCTACGAGCAGTACTTC	CASSLRGNSYEQYF
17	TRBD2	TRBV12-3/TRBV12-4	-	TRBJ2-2	TGTGCCAGCAGTTTTAAGTTGACTAGCGAGAACACCGGGGAGCTGTTTTTT	CASSFKLTSENTGELFF
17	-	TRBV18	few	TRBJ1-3	TGTGCCAGCTCACCCCTCTACTTGCAGGAACCTGGAAACACCATATATTTT	CASSPLYLQEPGNTIYF
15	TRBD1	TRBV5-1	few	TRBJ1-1	TGCGCCAGCAGCGCAGGGACAGGACTGAACACTGAAGCTTTCTTT	CASSAGTGLNTEAFF
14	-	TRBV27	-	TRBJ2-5	TGTGCCAGCAAGAGCGCTTTTGACCGGGGGACCCAGTACTTC	CASKSAFDRGTQYF
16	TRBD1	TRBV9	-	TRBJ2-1	TGTGCCAGCAGCTCCAGACCAGACAGGGATTACAATGAGCAGTTCTTC	CASSSRPDRDYNEQFF
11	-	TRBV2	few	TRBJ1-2	TGTGCCAGCAACTCTAACTATGGCTACACCTTC	CASNSNYGYTF
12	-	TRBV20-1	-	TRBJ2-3	TGCAGCTGGGGCGGGGGCACAGATACGCAGTATTTT	CSWGGGTDTQYF
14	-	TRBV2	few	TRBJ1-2	TGTGCCAGCAGTGAAATTCAGCTTTCCTATGGCTACACCTTC	CASSEIQLSYGYTF
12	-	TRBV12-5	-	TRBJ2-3	TGTGCTAGTGGGGTTAGTTGGGGTGCGCAGTATTTT	CASGVSWGAQYF
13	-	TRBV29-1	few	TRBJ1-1	TGCAGCGTTGATTCCCCCGAGGGCACTGAAGCTTTCTTT	CSVDSPEGTEAFF
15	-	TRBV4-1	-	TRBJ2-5	TGCGCCAGCAGCCAAGATTTAACGGGGGAAGAGACCCAGTACTTC	CASSQDLTGEETQYF
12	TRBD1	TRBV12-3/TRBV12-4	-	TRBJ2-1	TGTGCCAGCAGTTATGACAGGGTTGGGCAGTTCTTC	CASSYDRVGQFF
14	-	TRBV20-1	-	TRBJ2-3	TGCAGTGCTAGTGGCAGGGAAAGCACAGATACGCAGTATTTT	CSASGRESTDTQYF
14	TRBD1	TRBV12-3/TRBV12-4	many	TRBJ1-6	TGTGCCAGCCGCTTGGGACAGACTAATTCACCCCTCCACTTT	CASRLGQTNSPLHF
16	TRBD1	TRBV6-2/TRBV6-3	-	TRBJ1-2	TGTGCCAGCAGCCCCGACAGGGGGAAAGTGAACTATGGCTACACCTTC	CASSPDRGKVNYGYTF
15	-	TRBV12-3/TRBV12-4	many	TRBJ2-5	TGTGCCAGCAGTTCCTTCGATGGGCAGCAAGAGACCCAGTACTTC	CASSSFDGQQETQYF
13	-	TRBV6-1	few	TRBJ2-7	TGTGCCAGCAGTGACAGGGTCCCCTACGAGCAGTACTTC	CASSDRVPYEQYF
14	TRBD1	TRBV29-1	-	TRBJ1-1	TGCAGCGTTGAGGGGACAGGGGGCGTCACTGAAGCTTTCTTT	CSVEGTGGVTEAFF
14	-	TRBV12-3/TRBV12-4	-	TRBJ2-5	TGTGCCAGCAGTGAGAGGGGAAATAAAGAGACCCAGTACTTC	CASSERGNKETQYF
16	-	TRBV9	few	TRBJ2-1	TGTGCCAGCAGCGCCCTGACAGCGAGCTCCTACAATGAGCAGTTCTTC	CASSALTASSYNEQFF
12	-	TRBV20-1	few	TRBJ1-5	TGCAGTGCTAGCCCCGGGTTTCGGCCCCAGCATTTT	CSASPGFRPQHF
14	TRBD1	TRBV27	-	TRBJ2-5	TGTGCCAGCAGGCACAGGGGTTTAGAAGAGACCCAGTACTTC	CASRHRGLEETQYF
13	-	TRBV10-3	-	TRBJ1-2	TGTGCCATCAGTGATAGACAGCTCTATGGCTACACCTTC	CAISDRQLYGYTF
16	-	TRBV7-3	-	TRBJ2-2	TGTGCCAGCAGCATAAGCGGGACAGGGAACACCGGGGAGCTGTTTTTT	CASSISGTGNTGELFF
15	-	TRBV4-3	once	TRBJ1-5	TGCCCACACCCGGGGGGAAGGAGGGTGGAACAGCCCCAGCATTTT	CPHPGGRRVEQPQHF
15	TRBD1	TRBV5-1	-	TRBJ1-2	TGCGCCAGCAGCCTAAAGGCGACAGGGTCCTATGGCTACACCTTC	CASSLKATGSYGYTF
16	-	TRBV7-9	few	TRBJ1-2	TGTGCCAGCAGCCTCGAGATAGTCACCGACCGCTATGGCTACACCTTC	CASSLEIVTDRYGYTF
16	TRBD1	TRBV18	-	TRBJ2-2	TGTGCCAGCTCACGACGGACAGGGGGCAACACCGGGGAGCTGTTTTTT	CASSRRTGGNTGELFF
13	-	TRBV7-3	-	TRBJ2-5	TGTGCCAGCAGCTTAAGAGGTGGAGAGACCCAGTACTTC	CASSLRGGETQYF